The following is a T cell receptor beta chain sequence with its context. This clonotype occurred many times. It lacks a known antigen. An end of the junction does not agree with germline; a read error may underlie this. This sample is part of a study. The CDR3 contains 15 residues, cysteine and phenylalanine counted. The sequence is cut down to CDR3 DNA, 45 bases in frame from base 1. These reads were obtained on an Illumina MiSeq. TCRdb reanalyzed the raw reads on its own, using fastp at Q25 for trimming and MiXCR for clone calling, and kept in-frame beta chains. Rows with one shared CDR3 protein collapse into an entry with the most common genes and DNA. The sample profile shows 1,500 to 2,000 distinct CDR3 sequences; approximately 8% of them were found once. The ten largest make up more than 10% of the sample.

The source material was CD4+ T cells from peripheral blood. This clonotype was obtained from a human donor with rheumatoid arthritis. The chain uses TRBV12-3 or TRBV12-4 and TRBJ2-1, with 11 bases in between that match TRBD2. The CDR3 region: CASSLSGLAAVITNF. The nucleotide sequence is TGTGCCAGCAGTTTATCGGGACTAGCGGCAGTAATTACGAACTTC.